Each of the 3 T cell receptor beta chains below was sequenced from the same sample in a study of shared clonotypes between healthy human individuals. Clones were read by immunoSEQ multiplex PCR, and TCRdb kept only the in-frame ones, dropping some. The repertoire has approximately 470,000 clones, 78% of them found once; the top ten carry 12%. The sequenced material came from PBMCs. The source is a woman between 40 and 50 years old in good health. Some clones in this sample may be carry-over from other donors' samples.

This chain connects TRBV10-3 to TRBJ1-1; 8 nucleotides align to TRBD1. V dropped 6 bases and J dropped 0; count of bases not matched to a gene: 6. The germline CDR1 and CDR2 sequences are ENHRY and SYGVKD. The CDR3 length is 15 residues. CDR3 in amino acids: CAIRGDRLLNTEAFF. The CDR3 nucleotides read TGTGCCATCAGGGGGGACAGGCTTTTGAACACTGAAGCTTTCTTT.

CDR3 residues: CSVAQDEQFF. The CDR3 DNA reads as TGCAGCGTTGCGCAGGATGAGCAGTTCTTC. The V call is TRBV29-1, the J call TRBJ2-1; D not certain. The CDR3 consists of 10 residues. Between the trimmed V and J ends, which lost 4 bases and 8 bases, there was a span of 6 bases. The germline V gene has CDR1 SQVTM and CDR2 ANQGSEA.

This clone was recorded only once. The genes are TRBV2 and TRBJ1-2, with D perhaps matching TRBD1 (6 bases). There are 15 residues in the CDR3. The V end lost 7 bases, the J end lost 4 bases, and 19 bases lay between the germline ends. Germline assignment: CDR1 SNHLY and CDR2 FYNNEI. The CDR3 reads CASTNSRGGGYGYTF. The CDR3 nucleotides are TGTGCCAGCACCAACTCCAGGGGTGGAGGCTATGGCTACACCTTC. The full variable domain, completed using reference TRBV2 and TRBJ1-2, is EPEVTQTPSHQVTQMGQEVILRCVPISNHLYFYWYRQILGQKVEFLVSFYNNEISEKSEIFDDQFSVERPDGSNFTLKIRSTKLEDSAMYFCASTNSRGGGYGYTFGSGTRLTVV.